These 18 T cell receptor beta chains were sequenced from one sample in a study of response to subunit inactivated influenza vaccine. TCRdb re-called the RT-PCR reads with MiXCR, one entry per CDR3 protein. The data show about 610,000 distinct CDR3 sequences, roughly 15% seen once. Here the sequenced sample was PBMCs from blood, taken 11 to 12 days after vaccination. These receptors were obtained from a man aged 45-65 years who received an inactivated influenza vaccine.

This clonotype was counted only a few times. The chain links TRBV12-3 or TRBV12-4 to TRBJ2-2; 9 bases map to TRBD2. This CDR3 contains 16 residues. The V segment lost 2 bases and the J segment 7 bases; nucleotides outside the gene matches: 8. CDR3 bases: TGTGCCAGCAGTTTATTCGCGGGGGGGCCGAACGGGGAGCTGTTTTTT. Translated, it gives CASSLFAGGPNGELFF.

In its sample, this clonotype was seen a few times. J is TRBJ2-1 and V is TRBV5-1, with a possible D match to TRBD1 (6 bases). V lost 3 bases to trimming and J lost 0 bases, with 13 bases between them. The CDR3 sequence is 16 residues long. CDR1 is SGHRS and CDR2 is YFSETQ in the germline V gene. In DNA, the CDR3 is TGCGCCAGCAGCTGGGGGCCCGGTAGCTCCTACAATGAGCAGTTCTTC. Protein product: CASSWGPGSSYNEQFF.

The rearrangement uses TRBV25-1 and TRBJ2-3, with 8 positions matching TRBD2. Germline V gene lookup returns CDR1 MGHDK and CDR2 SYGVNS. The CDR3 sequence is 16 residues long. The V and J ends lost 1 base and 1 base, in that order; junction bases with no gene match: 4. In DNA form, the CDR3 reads TGTGCCAGCAGTGAATCCAGCGGGAGTGGCACAGATACGCAGTATTTT. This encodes CASSESSGSGTDTQYF.

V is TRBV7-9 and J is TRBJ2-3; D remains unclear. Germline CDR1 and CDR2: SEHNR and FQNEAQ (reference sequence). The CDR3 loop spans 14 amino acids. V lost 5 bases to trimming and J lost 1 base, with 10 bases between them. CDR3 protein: CASSRRYRTDTQYF. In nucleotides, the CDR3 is TGTGCCAGCAGCCGACGGTACCGCACAGATACGCAGTATTTT.

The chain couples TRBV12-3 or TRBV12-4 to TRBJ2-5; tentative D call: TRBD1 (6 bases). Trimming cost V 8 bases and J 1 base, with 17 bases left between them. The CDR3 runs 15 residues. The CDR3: CASQLQGSPQETQYF. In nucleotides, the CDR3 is TGTGCCAGCCAGTTGCAGGGGTCGCCCCAAGAGACCCAGTACTTC.

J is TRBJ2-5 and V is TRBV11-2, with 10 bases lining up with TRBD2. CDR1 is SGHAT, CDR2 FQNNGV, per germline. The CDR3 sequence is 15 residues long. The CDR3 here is CAGQKTQRGGETQYF. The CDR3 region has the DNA TGTGCGGGACAAAAAACCCAGCGGGGGGGGGAGACCCAGTACTTC.

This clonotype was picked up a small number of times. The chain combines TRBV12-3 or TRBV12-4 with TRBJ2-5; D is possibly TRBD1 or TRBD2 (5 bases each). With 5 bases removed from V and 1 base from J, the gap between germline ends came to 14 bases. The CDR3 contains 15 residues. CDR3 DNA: TGTGCCAGCAGTAACCCGGGACGGACCCAAGAGACCCAGTACTTC. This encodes CASSNPGRTQETQYF.

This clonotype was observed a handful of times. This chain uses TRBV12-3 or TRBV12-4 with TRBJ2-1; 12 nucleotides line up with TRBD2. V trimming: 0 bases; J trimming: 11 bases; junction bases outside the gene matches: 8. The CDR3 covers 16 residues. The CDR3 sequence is CASSLARLAGGVKQFF. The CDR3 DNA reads TGTGCCAGCAGTTTAGCGCGCCTAGCGGGGGGGGTAAAGCAGTTCTTC.

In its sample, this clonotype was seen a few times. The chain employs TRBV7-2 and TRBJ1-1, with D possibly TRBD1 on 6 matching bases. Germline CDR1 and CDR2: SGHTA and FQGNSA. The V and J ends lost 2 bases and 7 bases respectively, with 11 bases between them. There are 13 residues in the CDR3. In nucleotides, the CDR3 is TGTGCCAGCAGCTTAAGCAGGGGAATTGAAGCTTTCTTT. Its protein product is CASSLSRGIEAFF.

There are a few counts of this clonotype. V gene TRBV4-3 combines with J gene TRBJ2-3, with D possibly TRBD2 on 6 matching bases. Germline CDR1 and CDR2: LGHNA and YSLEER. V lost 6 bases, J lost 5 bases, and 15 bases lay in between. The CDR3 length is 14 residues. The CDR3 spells CASSRGASGDTQYF. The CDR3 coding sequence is TGCGCCAGCAGTCGCGGGGCCTCCGGAGATACGCAGTATTTT.

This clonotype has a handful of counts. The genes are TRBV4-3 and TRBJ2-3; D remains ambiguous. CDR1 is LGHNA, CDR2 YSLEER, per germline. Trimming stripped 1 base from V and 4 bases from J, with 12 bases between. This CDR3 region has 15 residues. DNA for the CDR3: TGCGCCAGCAGCCAAGGACTGGGTGGGCCAGATACGCAGTATTTT. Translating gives CASSQGLGGPDTQYF.

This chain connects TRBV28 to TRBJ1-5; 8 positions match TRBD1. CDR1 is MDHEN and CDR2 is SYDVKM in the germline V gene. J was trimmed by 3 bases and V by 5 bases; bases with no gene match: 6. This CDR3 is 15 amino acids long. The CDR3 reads CASSRTGPANQPQHF. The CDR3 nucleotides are TGTGCCAGCAGTCGGACAGGGCCTGCCAATCAGCCCCAGCATTTT.

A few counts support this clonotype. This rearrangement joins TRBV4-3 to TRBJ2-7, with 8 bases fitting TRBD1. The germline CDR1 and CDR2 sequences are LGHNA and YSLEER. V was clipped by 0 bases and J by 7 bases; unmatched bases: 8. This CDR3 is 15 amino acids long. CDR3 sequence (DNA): TGCGCCAGCAGCCAAGAATTTAGGACAGGGACGGAGCAGTACTTC. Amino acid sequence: CASSQEFRTGTEQYF.

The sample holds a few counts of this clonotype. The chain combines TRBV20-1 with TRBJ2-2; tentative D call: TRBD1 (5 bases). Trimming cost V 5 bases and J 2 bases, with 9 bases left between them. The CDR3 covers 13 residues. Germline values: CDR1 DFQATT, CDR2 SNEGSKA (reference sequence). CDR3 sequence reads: CSARTSNTGELFF. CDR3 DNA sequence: TGCAGTGCTCGGACAAGCAACACCGGGGAGCTGTTTTTT.

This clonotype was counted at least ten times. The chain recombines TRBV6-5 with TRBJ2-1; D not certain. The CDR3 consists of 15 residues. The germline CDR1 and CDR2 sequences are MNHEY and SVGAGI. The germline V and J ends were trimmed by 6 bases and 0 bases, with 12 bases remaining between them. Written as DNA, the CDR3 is TGTGCCAGCAGCTACAGACTGAGCTCCTACAATGAGCAGTTCTTC. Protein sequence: CASSYRLSSYNEQFF.

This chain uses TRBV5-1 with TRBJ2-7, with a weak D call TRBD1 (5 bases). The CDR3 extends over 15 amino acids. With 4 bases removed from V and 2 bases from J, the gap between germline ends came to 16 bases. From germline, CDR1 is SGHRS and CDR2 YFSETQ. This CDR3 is CASSTLAPQAYEQYF. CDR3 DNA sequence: TGCGCCAGCAGCACACTGGCACCACAGGCCTACGAGCAGTACTTC.

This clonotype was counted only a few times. CDR3 sequence: CSATRRTYNYEQYF. The DNA for the CDR3 is TGCAGTGCTACAAGGAGGACCTATAACTACGAGCAGTACTTC. The J gene is TRBJ2-7, the V gene TRBV20-1, with D perhaps TRBD2 (5 bases). V lost 4 bases, J lost 3 bases, and 16 bases lay in between. The CDR3 is 14 amino acids. Germline V CDR1 and CDR2: DFQATT, SNEGSKA (reference sequence).

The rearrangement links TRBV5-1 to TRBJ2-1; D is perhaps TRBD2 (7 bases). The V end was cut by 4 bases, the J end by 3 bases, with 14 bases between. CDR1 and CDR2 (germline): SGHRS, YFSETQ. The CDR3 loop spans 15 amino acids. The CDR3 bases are TGCGCCAGCAGCACGGGGGGCGGCTACTACAATGAGCAGTTCTTC. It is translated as CASSTGGGYYNEQFF.